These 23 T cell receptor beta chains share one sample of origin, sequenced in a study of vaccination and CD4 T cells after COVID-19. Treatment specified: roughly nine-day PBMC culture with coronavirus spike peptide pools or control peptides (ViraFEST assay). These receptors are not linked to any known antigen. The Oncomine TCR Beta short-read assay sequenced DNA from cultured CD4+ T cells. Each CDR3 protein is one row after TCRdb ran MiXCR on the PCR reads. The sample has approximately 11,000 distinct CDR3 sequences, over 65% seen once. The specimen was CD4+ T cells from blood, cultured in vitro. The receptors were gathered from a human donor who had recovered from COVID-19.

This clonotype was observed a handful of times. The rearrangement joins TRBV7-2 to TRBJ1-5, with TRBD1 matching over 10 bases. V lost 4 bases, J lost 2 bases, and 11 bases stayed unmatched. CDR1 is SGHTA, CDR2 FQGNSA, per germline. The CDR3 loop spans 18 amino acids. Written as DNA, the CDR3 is TGTGCCAGCAGCTCCCGGGACAGGGGTTTATCAGGCAATCAGCCCCAGCATTTT. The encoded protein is CASSSRDRGLSGNQPQHF.

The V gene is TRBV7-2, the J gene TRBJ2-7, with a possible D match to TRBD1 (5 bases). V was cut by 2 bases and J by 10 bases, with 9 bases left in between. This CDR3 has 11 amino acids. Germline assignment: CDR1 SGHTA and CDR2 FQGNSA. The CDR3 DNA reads TGTGCCAGCAGCTTATCCCAGGGTCAGTACTTC. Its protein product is CASSLSQGQYF.

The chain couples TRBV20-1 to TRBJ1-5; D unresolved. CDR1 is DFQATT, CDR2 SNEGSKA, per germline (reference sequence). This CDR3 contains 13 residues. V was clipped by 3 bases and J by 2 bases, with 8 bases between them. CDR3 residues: CSASQDGNQPQHF. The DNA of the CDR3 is TGCAGTGCTAGCCAGGACGGCAATCAGCCCCAGCATTTT.

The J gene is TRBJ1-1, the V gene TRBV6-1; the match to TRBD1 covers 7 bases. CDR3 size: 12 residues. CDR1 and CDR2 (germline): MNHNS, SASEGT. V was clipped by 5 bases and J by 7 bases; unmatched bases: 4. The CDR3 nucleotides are TGTGCCAGCAGTCGTGACAGGGATGAAGCTTTCTTT. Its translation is CASSRDRDEAFF.

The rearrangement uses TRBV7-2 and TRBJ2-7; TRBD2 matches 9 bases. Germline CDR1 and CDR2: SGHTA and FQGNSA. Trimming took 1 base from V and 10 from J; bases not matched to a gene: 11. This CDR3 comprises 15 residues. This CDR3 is CASSLVASGTPEQYF. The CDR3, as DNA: TGTGCCAGCAGCTTAGTTGCTAGCGGGACCCCTGAACAGTACTTC.

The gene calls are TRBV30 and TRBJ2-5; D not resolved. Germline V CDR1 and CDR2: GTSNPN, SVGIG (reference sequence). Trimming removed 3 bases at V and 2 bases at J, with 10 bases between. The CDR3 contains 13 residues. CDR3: CAWRPTGQETQYF. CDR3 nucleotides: TGTGCCTGGAGGCCAACCGGACAAGAGACCCAGTACTTC.

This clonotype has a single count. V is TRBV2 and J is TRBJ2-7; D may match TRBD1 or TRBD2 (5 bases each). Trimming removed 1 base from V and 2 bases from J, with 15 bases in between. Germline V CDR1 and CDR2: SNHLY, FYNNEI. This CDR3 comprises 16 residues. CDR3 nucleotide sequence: TGTGCCAGCAGTGAAGGGCAGACCAGGGACGCCTACGAGCAGTACTTC. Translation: CASSEGQTRDAYEQYF.

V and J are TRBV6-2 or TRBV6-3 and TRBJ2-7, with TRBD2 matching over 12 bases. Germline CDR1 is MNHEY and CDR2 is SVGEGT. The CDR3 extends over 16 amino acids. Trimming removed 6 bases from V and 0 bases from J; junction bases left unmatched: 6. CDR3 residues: CASSPGTSGPSYEQYF. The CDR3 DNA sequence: TGTGCCAGCAGCCCTGGGACTAGCGGGCCCTCCTACGAGCAGTACTTC.

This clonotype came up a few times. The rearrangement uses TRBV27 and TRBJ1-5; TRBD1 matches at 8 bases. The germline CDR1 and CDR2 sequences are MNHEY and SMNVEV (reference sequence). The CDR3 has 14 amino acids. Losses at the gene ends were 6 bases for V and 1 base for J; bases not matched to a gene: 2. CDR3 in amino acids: CASSPGGSNQPQHF. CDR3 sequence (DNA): TGTGCCAGCAGCCCAGGGGGCAGCAATCAGCCCCAGCATTTT.

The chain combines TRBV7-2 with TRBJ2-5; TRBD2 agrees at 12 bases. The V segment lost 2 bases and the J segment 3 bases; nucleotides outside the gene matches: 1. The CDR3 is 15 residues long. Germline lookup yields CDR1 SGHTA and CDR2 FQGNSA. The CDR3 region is CASSLRTSGKETQYF. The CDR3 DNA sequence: TGTGCCAGCAGCTTAAGGACTAGCGGGAAAGAGACCCAGTACTTC.

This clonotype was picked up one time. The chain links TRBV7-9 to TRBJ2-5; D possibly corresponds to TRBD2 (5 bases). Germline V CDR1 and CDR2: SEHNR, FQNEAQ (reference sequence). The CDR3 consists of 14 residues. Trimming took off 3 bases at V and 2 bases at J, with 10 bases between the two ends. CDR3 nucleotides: TGTGCCAGCAGCTTGGGAGCTGGGCAAGAGACCCAGTACTTC. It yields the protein CASSLGAGQETQYF.

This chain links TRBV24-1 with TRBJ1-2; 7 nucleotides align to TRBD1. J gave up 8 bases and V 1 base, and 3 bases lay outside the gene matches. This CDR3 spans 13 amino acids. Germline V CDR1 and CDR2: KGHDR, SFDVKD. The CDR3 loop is CATSDLGGGGYTF. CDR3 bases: TGTGCCACCAGTGATTTAGGGGGCGGAGGCTACACCTTC.

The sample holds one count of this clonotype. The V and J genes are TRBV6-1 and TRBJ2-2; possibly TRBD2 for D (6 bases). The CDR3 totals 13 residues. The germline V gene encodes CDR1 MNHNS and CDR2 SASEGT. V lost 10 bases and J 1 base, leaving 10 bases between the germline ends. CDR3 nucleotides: TGTGCCACCTATAGCGGGAACACCGGGGAGCTGTTTTTT. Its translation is CATYSGNTGELFF.

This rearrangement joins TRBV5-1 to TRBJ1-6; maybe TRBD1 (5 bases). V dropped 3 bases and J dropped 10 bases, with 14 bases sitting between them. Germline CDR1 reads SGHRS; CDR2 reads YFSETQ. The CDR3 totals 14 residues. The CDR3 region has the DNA TGCGCCAGCAGCTCCGGCGAGAAGGGGTCACCCCTCCACTTT. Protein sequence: CASSSGEKGSPLHF.

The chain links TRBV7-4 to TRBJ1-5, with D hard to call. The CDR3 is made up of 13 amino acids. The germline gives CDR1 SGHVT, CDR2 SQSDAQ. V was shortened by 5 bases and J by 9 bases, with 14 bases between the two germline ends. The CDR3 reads CASSVEEGWPQHF. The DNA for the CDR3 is TGTGCCAGCAGCGTAGAGGAGGGATGGCCCCAGCATTTT.

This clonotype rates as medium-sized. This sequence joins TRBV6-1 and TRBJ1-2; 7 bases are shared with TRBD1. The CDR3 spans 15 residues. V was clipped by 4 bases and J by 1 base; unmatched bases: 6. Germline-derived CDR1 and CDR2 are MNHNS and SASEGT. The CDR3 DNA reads TGTGCCAGCAGTGGACGGGACAGACTTAACTATGGCTACACCTTC. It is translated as CASSGRDRLNYGYTF.

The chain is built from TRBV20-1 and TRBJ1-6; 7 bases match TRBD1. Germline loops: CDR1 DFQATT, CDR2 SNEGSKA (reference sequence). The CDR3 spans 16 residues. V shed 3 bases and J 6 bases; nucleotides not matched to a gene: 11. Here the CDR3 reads CSASPQGSWLNSPLHF. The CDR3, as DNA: TGCAGTGCTAGTCCACAGGGGTCCTGGCTTAATTCACCCCTCCACTTT.

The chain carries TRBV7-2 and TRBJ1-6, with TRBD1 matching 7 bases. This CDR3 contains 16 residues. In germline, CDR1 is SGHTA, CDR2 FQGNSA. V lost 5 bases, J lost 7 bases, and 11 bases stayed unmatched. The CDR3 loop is CASSPGAVRGNSPLHF. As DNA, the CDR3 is TGTGCCAGCAGCCCAGGGGCTGTCAGGGGGAATTCACCCCTCCACTTT.

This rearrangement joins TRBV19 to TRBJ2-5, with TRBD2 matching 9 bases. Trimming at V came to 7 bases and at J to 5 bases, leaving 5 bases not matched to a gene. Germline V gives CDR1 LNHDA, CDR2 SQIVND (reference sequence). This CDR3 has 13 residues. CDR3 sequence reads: CASKGGLAETQYF. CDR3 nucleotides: TGTGCCAGTAAGGGTGGACTAGCGGAGACCCAGTACTTC.

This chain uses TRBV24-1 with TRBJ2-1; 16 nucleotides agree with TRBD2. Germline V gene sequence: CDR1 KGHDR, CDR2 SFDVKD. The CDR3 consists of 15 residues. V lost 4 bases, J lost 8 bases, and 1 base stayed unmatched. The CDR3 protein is CATSDGTSGRDEQFF. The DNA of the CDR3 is TGTGCCACCAGTGACGGGACTAGCGGGAGGGATGAGCAGTTCTTC.

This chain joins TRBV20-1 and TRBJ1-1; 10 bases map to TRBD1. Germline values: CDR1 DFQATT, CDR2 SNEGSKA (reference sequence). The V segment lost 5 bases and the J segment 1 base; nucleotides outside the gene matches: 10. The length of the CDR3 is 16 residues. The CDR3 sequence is CSALSGTGVSNTEAFF. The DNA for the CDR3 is TGCAGTGCTCTATCCGGGACAGGGGTTTCGAACACTGAAGCTTTCTTT.

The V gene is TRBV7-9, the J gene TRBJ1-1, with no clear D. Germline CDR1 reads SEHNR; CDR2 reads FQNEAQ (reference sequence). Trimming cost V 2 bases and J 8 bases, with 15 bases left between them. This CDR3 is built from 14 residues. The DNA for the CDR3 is TGTGCCAGCAGCTTATCTGGCCCTGGAAGAGAAGCTTTCTTT. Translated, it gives CASSLSGPGREAFF.

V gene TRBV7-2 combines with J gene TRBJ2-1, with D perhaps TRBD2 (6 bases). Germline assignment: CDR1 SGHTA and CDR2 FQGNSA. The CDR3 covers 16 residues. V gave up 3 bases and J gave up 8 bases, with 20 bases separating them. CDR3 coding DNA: TGTGCCAGCAGCTTCAGGCGGGGAGAGGGCTCGGATGAGCAGTTCTTC. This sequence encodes CASSFRRGEGSDEQFF.